These 19 T cell receptor beta chains share one sample of origin, sequenced in a study of tumor-infiltrating lymphocytes in localized non-small cell lung cancer. Using immunoSEQ multiplex PCR, the repertoire was profiled, and TCRdb retains in-frame clones only, with some absent. Altogether approximately 17,000 clones are present, roughly 79% being singletons, with the ten largest covering about 9.1%. Sequenced input: lung tumor tissue. The source of these receptors is a human donor with non-small cell lung cancer.

The rearrangement links TRBV7-8 to TRBJ1-5; D perhaps matches TRBD1 (5 bases). Germline V gene sequence: CDR1 SGHVS, CDR2 FQNEAQ. Deletions cut 5 bases from V and 3 bases from J, with 20 bases between. The CDR3 sequence is 17 residues long. In nucleotides, the CDR3 is TGTGCCAGCAGCCGCGGGGGGGGGAGTTTTACCAATCAGCCCCAGCATTTT. Translating gives CASSRGGGSFTNQPQHF.

V is TRBV20-1 and J is TRBJ1-4; D gene uncertain. V gave up 0 bases and J gave up 8 bases, with 1 base separating them. Germline V gene lookup returns CDR1 DFQATT and CDR2 SNEGSKA (reference sequence). The CDR3 is made up of 10 amino acids. This CDR3 is CSARDEKLFF. In nucleotides, the CDR3 is TGCAGTGCTAGAGACGAAAAACTGTTTTTT.

The chain carries TRBV28 and TRBJ2-1; a weak D match, TRBD2 (6 bases). Trimming pared 3 bases from V and 3 bases from J, leaving 12 bases between. The CDR3 has 15 residues. The germline CDR1 and CDR2 sequences are MDHEN and SYDVKM. CDR3 coding DNA: TGTGCCAGCAGTTTGGTAGCGGCGCTCTACAATGAGCAGTTCTTC. This sequence encodes CASSLVAALYNEQFF. Filled out from reference TRBV28 and TRBJ2-1, the complete variable domain reads DVKVTQSSRYLVKRTGEKVFLECVQDMDHENMFWYRQDPGLGLRLIYFSYDVKMKEKGDIPEGYSVSREKKERFSLILESASTNQTSMYLCASSLVAALYNEQFFGPGTRLTVL.

J is TRBJ2-7 and V is TRBV27, with 12 bases aligning to TRBD1. The germline V gene has CDR1 MNHEY and CDR2 SMNVEV (reference sequence). Trimming took 8 bases from V and 6 from J; bases not matched to a gene: 8. The CDR3 is 14 residues long. The CDR3 region is CASGYRDRGREQYF. DNA for the CDR3: TGTGCCAGCGGGTACCGGGACAGGGGGCGCGAGCAGTACTTC.

The gene calls are TRBV7-8 and TRBJ1-1; D ambiguous. The CDR3 loop spans 13 amino acids. Germline loops: CDR1 SGHVS, CDR2 FQNEAQ. V was pared by 7 bases and J by 5 bases, with 14 bases between. The DNA of the CDR3 is TGTGCCAGCACCGCTGGGTGGGAAACTGAAGCTTTCTTT. Translation: CASTAGWETEAFF.

V gene TRBV5-1 combines with J gene TRBJ2-7, with TRBD1 as a possible D gene (6 bases). The CDR3 is 12 residues long. Germline CDR1 SGHRS, CDR2 YFSETQ. Trimming took off 4 bases at V and 6 bases at J, with 11 bases between the two ends. The chain's CDR3 is CASSSVRGEQYF. DNA for the CDR3: TGCGCCAGCAGCAGTGTCAGGGGCGAGCAGTACTTC.

This clone was counted only a few times. V usage is TRBV28 and J usage is TRBJ1-5; D unresolved. CDR1 MDHEN and CDR2 SYDVKM come from the germline V gene. The CDR3 sequence is 15 residues long. Trimming pared 2 bases from V and 6 bases from J, leaving 14 bases between. CDR3 in DNA: TGTGCCAGCAGTTTAGGAGGGTTGGAAAGTCAGCCCCAGCATTTT. Its translation: CASSLGGLESQPQHF. Complete variable domain (other parts from reference TRBV28 and TRBJ1-5): DVKVTQSSRYLVKRTGEKVFLECVQDMDHENMFWYRQDPGLGLRLIYFSYDVKMKEKGDIPEGYSVSREKKERFSLILESASTNQTSMYLCASSLGGLESQPQHFGDGTRLSIL.

V and J are TRBV5-4 and TRBJ2-1; TRBD2 is a possible D gene (5 bases). The CDR3 loop spans 13 amino acids. CDR1 and CDR2 (germline): SGHNT, YYREEE (reference sequence). Trimming took 0 bases from V and 8 from J, leaving 9 bases between them. Here the CDR3 DNA reads TGTGCCAGCAGCTTGGTAGACGGGGATGAGCAGTTCTTC. Encoded protein: CASSLVDGDEQFF.

This clone was seen a few times. CDR3 amino acids: CASGGTENTEAFF. The CDR3, as DNA: TGTGCCAGTGGGGGGACAGAGAACACTGAAGCTTTCTTT. The genes are TRBV6-1 and TRBJ1-1; 7 bases fit TRBD1. This CDR3 has 13 amino acids. Germline CDR1 and CDR2: MNHNS and SASEGT. Trimming at V came to 9 bases and at J to 1 base, leaving 5 bases not matched to a gene.

The rearrangement links TRBV9 to TRBJ2-7; D may correspond to TRBD1 or TRBD2 (5 bases each). The germline V gene has CDR1 SGDLS and CDR2 YYNGEE. V dropped 3 bases and J dropped 2 bases, with 15 bases sitting between them. The CDR3 has 15 residues. This CDR3 reads CASSAHPGPAYEQYF. In DNA form, the CDR3 reads TGTGCCAGCAGCGCGCACCCGGGACCAGCCTACGAGCAGTACTTC.

This clone has a handful of counts. The V call is TRBV27, the J call TRBJ1-5; perhaps TRBD1 as D (5 bases). The CDR3 totals 14 residues. Per the germline V gene, CDR1 is MNHEY and CDR2 is SMNVEV (reference sequence). Trimming took 8 bases from V and 7 from J, leaving 18 bases between them. CDR3 amino acids: CASSPQGAWQPQHF. CDR3 sequence (DNA): TGTGCCAGCTCCCCCCAGGGTGCGTGGCAGCCCCAGCATTTT.

This chain links TRBV11-2 with TRBJ1-6; the match to TRBD1 covers 7 bases. This CDR3 is built from 20 residues. CDR1 is SGHAT, CDR2 FQNNGV, per germline. Trimming cost V 0 bases and J 10 bases; bases outside gene matches: 21. As DNA, the CDR3 is TGTGCCAGCAGCTTAGATCCCTGGGCCTTGGGCGACAGGGCCTTATCACCCCTCCACTTT. As protein: CASSLDPWALGDRALSPLHF.

This chain joins TRBV7-6 and TRBJ2-1; D is perhaps TRBD1 or TRBD2 (6 bases each). Germline V gene data show CDR1 as SGHVS and CDR2 as FNYEAQ. V was cut by 5 bases and J by 4 bases, with 15 bases left in between. This CDR3 contains 15 residues. CDR3 sequence (DNA): TGTGCCAGCAGCCTAGGGGGGAGCAGGTACAATGAGCAGTTCTTC. Its translation: CASSLGGSRYNEQFF.

The chain is built from TRBV20-1 and TRBJ2-1; D is undetermined. Germline V gene sequence: CDR1 DFQATT, CDR2 SNEGSKA (reference sequence). This CDR3 contains 11 residues. V lost 2 bases to trimming and J lost 7 bases, with 6 bases between them. The CDR3 protein is CSARIQNEQFF. Here the CDR3 DNA reads TGCAGTGCTAGAATTCAAAATGAGCAGTTCTTC.

This clone was seen more than once but under ten times. The V call is TRBV5-6, the J call TRBJ1-1, with TRBD1 matching 9 bases. Germline CDR1 SGHDT, CDR2 YYEEEE. Trimming at V came to 3 bases and at J to 11 bases, leaving 5 bases not matched to a gene. The CDR3 runs 12 residues. CDR3 region: CASSWGDRAAFF. CDR3 nucleotides: TGTGCCAGCAGCTGGGGGGACAGGGCCGCTTTCTTT.

The genes are TRBV2 and TRBJ1-5, with a possible D match to TRBD1 (6 bases). Germline V gene sequence: CDR1 SNHLY, CDR2 FYNNEI. Trimming pared 4 bases from V and 4 bases from J, leaving 14 bases between. This CDR3 region has 15 residues. CDR3 coding DNA: TGTGCCAGCAGTGCCCAGGGGAAAGAAAATCAGCCCCAGCATTTT. Translating gives CASSAQGKENQPQHF.

The sample holds one count of this clone. The chain couples TRBV5-1 to TRBJ1-1; possible D gene TRBD1, 5 bases. Deletions cut 2 bases from V and 0 bases from J, with 11 bases between. The CDR3 covers 15 residues. CDR1 and CDR2 (germline): SGHRS, YFSETQ. The CDR3 region has the DNA TGCGCCAGCAGCTTAGGGGTAGTCATGAACACTGAAGCTTTCTTT. This encodes CASSLGVVMNTEAFF.

V usage is TRBV6-1 and J usage is TRBJ1-2; D might be TRBD1 (6 bases). The CDR3 is 14 amino acids. V was clipped by 3 bases and J by 1 base, with 9 bases between them. Germline values: CDR1 MNHNS, CDR2 SASEGT. The CDR3 region is CASSEVDSNYGYTF. The CDR3 bases are TGTGCCAGCAGTGAGGTGGACAGTAACTATGGCTACACCTTC.

This chain joins TRBV30 and TRBJ2-1, with D tentatively TRBD1 (5 bases). Trimming cost V 4 bases and J 0 bases, with 13 bases left between them. Per the germline V gene, CDR1 is GTSNPN and CDR2 is SVGIG (reference sequence). The CDR3 contains 15 residues. The DNA for the CDR3 is TGTGCCTGGACAATGGGGCGGACCTCCTACAATGAGCAGTTCTTC. This gives the protein CAWTMGRTSYNEQFF.